The 13 T cell receptor beta chains given below trace back to one sample, sequenced in a study of T-cell memory formation after mild COVID-19. Using its own MiXCR run on the 5' RACE reads, TCRdb lists one record per CDR3 protein. The table includes approximately 440,000 distinct CDR3 sequences, 20% detected once. The sequenced material came from PBMCs or a T cell subset sorted from them (not recorded which). The origin of the receptors is an adult woman who had mild COVID-19 (a few samples of this study predate the infection). Cell type and time point are not known.

This clonotype showed up just a few times. The rearrangement joins TRBV9 to TRBJ1-4; no clear D. CDR1 is SGDLS, CDR2 YYNGEE, per germline. Trimming took 0 bases from V and 8 from J, leaving 17 bases between them. The CDR3 has 16 residues. The CDR3 DNA follows: TGTGCCAGCAGCGTAGGTGGAGGCGGCTTTAAAGAAAAACTGTTTTTT. It codes for CASSVGGGGFKEKLFF.

The chain employs TRBV7-8 and TRBJ2-1, with 11 bases lining up with TRBD2. CDR1 and CDR2 from the germline V gene are SGHVS and FQNEAQ. Germline trimming cut 1 base from V and 5 bases from J; bases unmatched to any gene: 10. The CDR3 contains 18 residues. This chain's CDR3 is CASSLVRGLAARNNEQFF. For the CDR3, the DNA is TGTGCCAGCAGCTTAGTCAGGGGACTAGCGGCAAGAAACAATGAGCAGTTCTTC.

The chain carries TRBV11-3 and TRBJ2-3; possibly TRBD1 for D (6 bases). Trimming cost V 4 bases and J 2 bases, with 16 bases left between them. Germline values: CDR1 SGHNT, CDR2 YENEEA. The CDR3 covers 16 residues. CDR3 sequence: CASSSPDRLFTDTQYF. The CDR3 region has the DNA TGTGCCAGCAGCTCACCTGACAGGCTATTCACAGATACGCAGTATTTT.

The sample holds a few counts of this clonotype. The V gene is TRBV25-1, the J gene TRBJ1-1, with 9 bases identical to TRBD1. V lost 1 base to trimming and J lost 5 bases; unmatched junction nucleotides: 5. Per the germline V gene, CDR1 is MGHDK and CDR2 is SYGVNS. The CDR3 contains 15 residues. The CDR3 DNA is TGTGCCAGCAGTGAATCGGTACAGGGGGCGACTGAAGCTTTCTTT. Residues: CASSESVQGATEAFF.

This clonotype has at least ten counts. The J gene is TRBJ1-2, the V gene TRBV5-5; D possibly corresponds to TRBD1 (5 bases). From germline, CDR1 is SGHKS and CDR2 YYEKEE (reference sequence). With 4 bases removed from V and 8 bases from J, the gap between germline ends came to 12 bases. There are 12 residues in the CDR3. CDR3 sequence reads: CASSQGLRGYTF. The CDR3 coding sequence is TGTGCCAGCAGCCAGGGACTGCGAGGCTACACCTTC. Full variable domain (outside the CDR3, taken from reference TRBV5-5 and TRBJ1-2): DAGVTQSPTHLIKTRGQQVTLRCSPISGHKSVSWYQQVLGQGPQFIFQYYEKEERGRGNFPDRFSARQFPNYSSELNVNALLLGDSALYLCASSQGLRGYTFGSGTRLTVV.

This clonotype has more than one count but fewer than ten. The rearrangement links TRBV12-3 or TRBV12-4 to TRBJ1-5; maybe TRBD1 (6 bases). This CDR3 has 13 residues. With 11 bases removed from V and 0 bases from J, the gap between germline ends came to 11 bases. In DNA, the CDR3 is TGTGCCTCAGGGGCAGGTAGCAATCAGCCCCAGCATTTT. The encoded protein is CASGAGSNQPQHF.

The chain links TRBV25-1 to TRBJ2-7; 7 nucleotides line up with TRBD1. V was pared by 7 bases and J by 5 bases, with 2 bases of the junction left unmatched. CDR3 length equals 11 residues. Germline V lookup: CDR1 MGHDK, CDR2 SYGVNS. The CDR3: CASIRGHEQYF. The CDR3 nucleotides read TGTGCCAGCATTAGGGGGCACGAGCAGTACTTC.

This chain uses TRBV5-5 with TRBJ1-1; TRBD1 might be the D (6 bases). The CDR3 is 16 residues long. V was clipped by 4 bases and J by 0 bases, with 16 bases between them. CDR1 is SGHKS and CDR2 is YYEKEE in the germline V gene (reference sequence). In DNA, the CDR3 is TGTGCCAGCAGCCATATGGACAGTACGATGAACACTGAAGCTTTCTTT. Its translation: CASSHMDSTMNTEAFF.

In this sample, this clonotype turned up a few times. This chain links TRBV14 with TRBJ1-1, with a possible D match to TRBD1 (5 bases). V shed 0 bases and J shed 0 bases, with 11 bases lying between them. Germline CDR1 is SGHDN and CDR2 is FVKESK. This CDR3 has 16 amino acids. CDR3 region: CASSQDLGVLNTEAFF. As DNA, the CDR3 is TGTGCCAGCAGCCAAGATCTAGGGGTCCTGAACACTGAAGCTTTCTTT.

Ten or more counts support this clonotype. This chain connects TRBV20-1 to TRBJ2-7; 9 bases are a match to TRBD1. The CDR3 consists of 17 residues. Germline trimming cut 5 bases from V and 1 base from J; bases unmatched to any gene: 15. CDR1 is DFQATT and CDR2 is SNEGSKA in the germline V gene (reference sequence). The CDR3 reads CSAPLTGRDRASYEQYF. CDR3 DNA: TGCAGTGCTCCCTTGACCGGCCGGGACAGGGCTTCCTACGAGCAGTACTTC.

This clonotype was counted only a few times. The J gene is TRBJ2-1, the V gene TRBV29-1; 14 positions match TRBD2. V gave up 6 bases and J gave up 7 bases; unmatched junction bases: 8. The CDR3 is made up of 15 amino acids. Looked up from germline, CDR1 is SQVTM and CDR2 is ANQGSEA. CDR3 nucleotides: TGCAGCGTAAGGACTAGCGGGGGGATATTGAATGAGCAGTTCTTC. Residues: CSVRTSGGILNEQFF.

This clonotype was picked up a small number of times. The chain recombines TRBV19 with TRBJ1-5; 8 bases agree with TRBD1. The trim removed 6 bases at V and 3 bases at J, leaving 10 bases unmatched. This CDR3 has 16 residues. Germline values: CDR1 LNHDA, CDR2 SQIVND (reference sequence). CDR3 loop: CASRSGTGAFNQPQHF. CDR3 in DNA: TGTGCCAGTAGGTCCGGGACAGGAGCTTTCAATCAGCCCCAGCATTTT.

The rearrangement uses TRBV19 and TRBJ2-5; D perhaps matches TRBD1 (5 bases). The CDR3 has 15 amino acids. The V gene lost 5 bases and the J gene lost 1 base, with 14 bases spanning the gap. Germline values: CDR1 LNHDA, CDR2 SQIVND (reference sequence). CDR3 in DNA: TGTGCCAGTAGTCTGCCAGGGTCGGGCCAAGAGACCCAGTACTTC. Translating gives CASSLPGSGQETQYF.